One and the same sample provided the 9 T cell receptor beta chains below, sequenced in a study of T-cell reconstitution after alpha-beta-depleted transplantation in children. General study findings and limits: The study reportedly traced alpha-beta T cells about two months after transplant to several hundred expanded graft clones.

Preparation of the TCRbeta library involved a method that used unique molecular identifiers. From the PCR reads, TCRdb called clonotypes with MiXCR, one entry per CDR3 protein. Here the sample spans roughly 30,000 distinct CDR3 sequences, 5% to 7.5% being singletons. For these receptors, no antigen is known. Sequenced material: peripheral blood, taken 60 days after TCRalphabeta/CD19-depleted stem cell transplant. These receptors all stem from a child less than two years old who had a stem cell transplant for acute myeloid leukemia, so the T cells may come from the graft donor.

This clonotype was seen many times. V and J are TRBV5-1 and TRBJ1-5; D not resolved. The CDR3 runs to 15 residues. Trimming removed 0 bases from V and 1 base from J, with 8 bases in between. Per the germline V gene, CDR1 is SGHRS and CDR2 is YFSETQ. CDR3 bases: TGCGCCAGCAGCTTGGCTGGAGGGAGCAATCAGCCCCAGCATTTT. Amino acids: CASSLAGGSNQPQHF.

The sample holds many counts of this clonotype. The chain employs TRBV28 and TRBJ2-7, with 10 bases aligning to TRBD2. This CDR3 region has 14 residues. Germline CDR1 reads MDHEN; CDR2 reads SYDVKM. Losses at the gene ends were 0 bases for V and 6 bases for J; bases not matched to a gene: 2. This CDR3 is CASSLWKREGEQYF. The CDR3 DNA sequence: TGTGCCAGCAGTTTATGGAAGCGGGAGGGCGAGCAGTACTTC.

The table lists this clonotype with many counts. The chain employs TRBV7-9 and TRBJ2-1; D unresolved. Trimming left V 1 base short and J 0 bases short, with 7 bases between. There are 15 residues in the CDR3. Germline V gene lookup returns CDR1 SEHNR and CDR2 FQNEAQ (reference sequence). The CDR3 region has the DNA TGTGCCAGCAGCTTAGATATCGGCTCCTACAATGAGCAGTTCTTC. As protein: CASSLDIGSYNEQFF. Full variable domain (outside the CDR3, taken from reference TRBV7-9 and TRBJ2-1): DTGVSQNPRHKITKRGQNVTFRCDPISEHNRLYWYRQTLGQGPEFLTYFQNEAQLEKSRLLSDRFSAERPKGSFSTLEIQRTEQGDSAMYLCASSLDIGSYNEQFFGPGTRLTVL.

The CDR3 DNA reads TGTGCCAGCACAATAGGGGGAGGAGGGAATGAGCAGTTCTTC. This encodes CASTIGGGGNEQFF. The rearrangement joins TRBV7-8 to TRBJ2-1; D is perhaps TRBD1 or TRBD2 (6 bases each). The V gene lost 7 bases and the J gene lost 7 bases, with 17 bases spanning the gap. The CDR3 is 14 residues long. Germline-derived CDR1 and CDR2 are SGHVS and FQNEAQ.

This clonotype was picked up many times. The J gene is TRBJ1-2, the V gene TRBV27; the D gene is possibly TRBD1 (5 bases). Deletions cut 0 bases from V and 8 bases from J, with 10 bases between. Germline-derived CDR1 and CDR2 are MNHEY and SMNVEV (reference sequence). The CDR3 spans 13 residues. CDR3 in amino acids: CASSLSPGRGYTF. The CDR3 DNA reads TGTGCCAGCAGTTTATCGCCGGGGCGCGGCTACACCTTC.

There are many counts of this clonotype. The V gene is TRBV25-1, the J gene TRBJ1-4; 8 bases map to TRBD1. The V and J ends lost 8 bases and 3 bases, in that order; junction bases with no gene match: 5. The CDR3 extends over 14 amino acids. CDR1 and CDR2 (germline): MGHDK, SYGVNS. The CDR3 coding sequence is TGTGCCAGCCGGCGGGGACAGGCTAATGAAAAACTGTTTTTT. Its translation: CASRRGQANEKLFF. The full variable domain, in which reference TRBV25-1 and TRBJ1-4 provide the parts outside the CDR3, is EADIYQTPRYLVIGTGKKITLECSQTMGHDKMYWYQQDPGMELHLIHYSYGVNSTEKGDLSSESTVSRIRTEHFPLTLESARPSHTSQYLCASRRGQANEKLFFGSGTQLSVL.

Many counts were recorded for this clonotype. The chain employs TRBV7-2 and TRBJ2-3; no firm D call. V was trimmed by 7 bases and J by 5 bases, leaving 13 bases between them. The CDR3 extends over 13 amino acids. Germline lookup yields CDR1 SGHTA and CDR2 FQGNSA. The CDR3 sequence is CASNLLGLDTQYF. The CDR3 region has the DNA TGTGCCAGCAATCTGCTGGGGTTAGATACGCAGTATTTT. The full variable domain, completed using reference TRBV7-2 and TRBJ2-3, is GAGVSQSPSNKVTEKGKDVELRCDPISGHTALYWYRQSLGQGLEFLIYFQGNSAPDKSGLPSDRFSAERTGGSVSTLTIQRTQQEDSAVYLCASNLLGLDTQYFGPGTRLTVL.

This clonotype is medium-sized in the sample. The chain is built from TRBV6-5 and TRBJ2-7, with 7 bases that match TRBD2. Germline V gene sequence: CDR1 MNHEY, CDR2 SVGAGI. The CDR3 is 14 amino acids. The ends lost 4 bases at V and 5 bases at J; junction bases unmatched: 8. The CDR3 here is CASSSVTSWDEQYF. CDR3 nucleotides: TGTGCCAGCAGTTCCGTGACTAGCTGGGACGAGCAGTACTTC.

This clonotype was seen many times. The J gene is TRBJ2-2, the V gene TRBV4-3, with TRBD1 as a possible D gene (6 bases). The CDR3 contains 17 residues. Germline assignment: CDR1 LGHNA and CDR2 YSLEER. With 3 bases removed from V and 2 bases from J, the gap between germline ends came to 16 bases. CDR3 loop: CASSHTSRGVNTGELFF. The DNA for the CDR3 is TGCGCCAGCAGCCATACGAGCAGGGGCGTTAACACCGGGGAGCTGTTTTTT.